The rows below give T cell receptor beta chains drawn from one sample of a study of shared clonotypes between healthy human individuals. Clones were read by immunoSEQ multiplex PCR, and TCRdb kept only the in-frame ones, dropping some. Here the sample spans some 580,000 clones, roughly 98% being singletons. The sample was naive CD8+ T cells sorted from blood. These receptors all come from a man younger than 45 in good health. CDR3s include the opening cysteine and the closing phenylalanine or tryptophan. Each record gives: clone size, D gene, V gene, J gene, CDR3 protein, CDR3 DNA. D genes are given only for firm matches. The size of a clone is reported for some rows only, either as once, few or many, or as a class for expanded clones.

-	TRBD1	TRBV18	TRBJ1-2	CASSPTGGFYGYTF	TGTGCCAGCTCCCCGACAGGGGGCTTCTATGGCTACACCTTC
-	TRBD2	TRBV18	TRBJ2-1	CASSPRTGGASGGDEQFF	TGTGCCAGCTCCCCCAGAACCGGAGGGGCTAGCGGGGGGGATGAGCAGTTCTTC
-	-	TRBV7-3	TRBJ2-3	CASSQGLTDTQYF	TGTGCCAGCAGCCAAGGATTAACAGATACGCAGTATTTT
once	-	TRBV11-2	TRBJ2-1	CASSFSLGRNNEQFF	TGTGCCAGCAGCTTTTCCCTGGGCAGGAACAATGAGCAGTTCTTC
-	TRBD2	TRBV11-2	TRBJ2-3	CASSLDPRGRAEDTQYF	TGTGCCAGCAGCTTAGATCCACGCGGGAGGGCTGAAGATACGCAGTATTTT
-	-	TRBV6-1	TRBJ1-5	CASSEAGGPYDSQPQHF	TGTGCCAGCAGTGAAGCAGGTGGGCCTTATGATAGCCAGCCCCAGCATTTT
-	-	TRBV9	TRBJ2-2	CASLDENTGELFF	TGTGCCAGCCTCGACGAGAACACCGGGGAGCTGTTTTTT
-	-	TRBV7-9	TRBJ2-5	CASSLLGTQETQYF	TGTGCCAGCAGCTTACTCGGGACACAAGAGACCCAGTACTTC
-	-	TRBV29-1	TRBJ1-1	CSVEAGGRSTEAFF	TGCAGCGTTGAAGCTGGGGGGCGGTCCACTGAAGCTTTCTTT
-	TRBD2	TRBV29-1	TRBJ2-1	CSVEPVGLAEDNEQFF	TGCAGCGTTGAACCCGTTGGACTAGCGGAGGACAATGAGCAGTTCTTC
-	-	TRBV14	TRBJ1-1	CASSLEAGTEAFF	TGTGCCAGCAGCCTGGAAGCGGGTACTGAAGCTTTCTTT
-	TRBD2	TRBV7-3	TRBJ2-1	CASSFSLAGDEQFF	TGTGCCAGCAGCTTTAGCCTAGCGGGCGATGAGCAGTTCTTC
-	-	TRBV6-6	TRBJ2-3	CASSYDTSTDTQYF	TGTGCCAGCAGTTACGACACTAGCACAGATACGCAGTATTTT
-	-	TRBV1	TRBJ2-1	CTRGFSCPKFGTKQFF	TGCACCCGAGGCTTCTCCTGTCCCAAATTCGGAACTAAGCAGTTCTTC
-	TRBD1	TRBV19	TRBJ2-7	CASSITGTGYEQYF	TGTGCCAGTAGTATAACCGGGACAGGGTACGAGCAGTACTTC
-	TRBD1	TRBV7-6	TRBJ1-1	CASSSVPGQGANTEAFF	TGTGCCAGCAGCTCCGTCCCGGGACAGGGGGCGAACACTGAAGCTTTCTTT
-	-	TRBV27	TRBJ1-2	CASSTVDRALANYGYTF	TGTGCCAGCAGTACTGTGGACAGAGCTTTAGCTAACTATGGCTACACCTTC
-	-	TRBV7-6	TRBJ2-1	CASSLGSESSYNEQFF	TGTGCCAGCAGCTTAGGTTCTGAGAGCTCCTACAATGAGCAGTTCTTC
-	TRBD2	TRBV5-4	TRBJ2-1	CAVGDYYNEQFF	TGTGCCGTAGGGGACTATTACAATGAGCAGTTCTTC
-	TRBD2	TRBV6-5	TRBJ2-1	CASSYGPSGSNEQFF	TGTGCCAGCAGTTACGGGCCTAGCGGGAGCAATGAGCAGTTCTTC
-	TRBD2	TRBV4-1	TRBJ2-1	CASVKAGGPYNEQFF	TGCGCCAGCGTTAAAGCGGGAGGGCCGTACAATGAGCAGTTCTTC
-	TRBD2	TRBV7-9	TRBJ2-1	CASSLFWQGGRGANEQFF	TGTGCCAGCAGCTTATTTTGGCAAGGCGGGAGAGGGGCCAATGAGCAGTTCTTC
-	-	TRBV2	TRBJ2-4	CASSGMAVDIQYF	TGTGCCAGCAGTGGTATGGCCGTGGACATTCAGTACTTC
once	-	TRBV4-1	TRBJ2-1	CASSQDFPKSNEQFF	TGCGCCAGCAGCCAGGACTTTCCCAAATCTAATGAGCAGTTCTTC
-	-	TRBV5-1	TRBJ2-3	CASSSEKVRDTQYF	TGCGCCAGCAGCTCGGAAAAGGTGCGAGATACGCAGTATTTT